One and the same sample provided the 25 T cell receptor beta chains below, sequenced in a study of T cells expressing NK-cell markers. TCRdb reprocessed the 5' RACE reads and reports one entry per CDR3 protein, with no DNA. Reported are under 600,000 distinct CDR3 sequences; the ten largest clones contain over 1.1%. Sequencing was done on a sample of blood T cells: a sorted CD56 or NKG2C T cell subset, CD4+ or CD8+ T cells, or bulk PBMC T cells (not recorded which). These receptors came from a woman aged 45-60 years in good health.

The rearrangement uses TRBV20-1 and TRBJ2-1; the D gene TCRdb calls, TRBD2, cannot be checked with no DNA. CDR3 length: 15 amino acids. Germline-derived CDR1 and CDR2 are DFQATT and SNEGSKA (reference sequence). The CDR3 spells CSARDPTSGRSGQFF.

The chain carries TRBV5-5 and TRBJ2-5; as DNA is missing, the TRBD1 call by TCRdb cannot be tested. CDR3 length equals 16 residues. Per germline, CDR1 SGHKS and CDR2 YYEKEE (reference sequence). CDR3 residues: CASSTLVGRGSETQYF.

The CDR3 spells CATYGAGTSGRTVETQYF. This chain connects TRBV10-2 to TRBJ2-5; the D call of TRBD2 rests on TCRdb alone, since no DNA is present to check it. Germline loops: CDR1 WSHSY, CDR2 SAAADI. This CDR3 has 18 residues.

The J gene is TRBJ2-2, the V gene TRBV14; TCRdb indicates TRBD1, and absent DNA this call remains unverified. CDR3 length equals 14 residues. Germline-derived CDR1 and CDR2 are SGHDN and FVKESK. CDR3: CASRPGVHTGELFF.

The genes are TRBV19 and TRBJ2-4. Germline V gene data show CDR1 as LNHDA and CDR2 as SQIVND (reference sequence). This CDR3 has 17 residues. CDR3 protein: CASSIARTDLAKNIQYF.

The CDR3 is CASIGGQGAEFSYNEQFF. The V call is TRBV5-1, the J call TRBJ2-1; TCRdb returns TRBD1, unconfirmable since there is no DNA. Germline CDR1 and CDR2: SGHRS and YFSETQ. The CDR3 extends over 18 amino acids.

The rearrangement joins TRBV20-1 to TRBJ1-6. The CDR3 spans 13 residues. The germline CDR1 and CDR2 sequences are DFQATT and SNEGSKA (reference sequence). CDR3 in amino acids: CSALGLVNSPLHF.

V gene TRBV5-6 combines with J gene TRBJ1-1; the TCRdb call, TRBD1, lacks DNA for checking. This CDR3 is 15 amino acids long. Germline V CDR1 and CDR2: SGHDT, YYEEEE. CDR3 in amino acids: CASSLIQGRNTEAFF.

The genes are TRBV12-5 and TRBJ2-1; no DNA is available, so the TRBD1 call from TCRdb remains unchecked. This CDR3 is 13 amino acids long. Germline lookup yields CDR1 LGHNT and CDR2 FRNRAP. The CDR3 loop is CASRGRGSAEQFF.

The chain joins TRBV30 to TRBJ2-5; without DNA, the TCRdb call of TRBD1 cannot be checked. The CDR3 sequence is 11 residues long. CDR1 and CDR2 from the germline V gene are GTSNPN and SVGIG (reference sequence). CDR3 region: CASAPGEVQYF. Supplemented by reference TRBV30 and TRBJ2-5, the full variable domain reads SQTIHQWPATLVQPVGSPLSLECTVEGTSNPNLYWYRQAAGRGLQLLFYSVGIGQISSEVPQNLSASRPQDRQFILSSKKLLLSDSGFYLCASAPGEVQYFGPGTRLLVL.

The chain is built from TRBV5-1 and TRBJ2-4; TCRdb lists TRBD1, though no DNA is available to test this call. The CDR3 extends over 15 amino acids. CDR1 and CDR2 from the germline V gene are SGHRS and YFSETQ. The CDR3 protein is CASSQGEIAKNIQYF.

The rearrangement links TRBV20-1 to TRBJ2-1; the D gene TCRdb calls, TRBD1, cannot be checked with no DNA. The CDR3 extends over 18 amino acids. The germline V gene has CDR1 DFQATT and CDR2 SNEGSKA (reference sequence). This chain's CDR3 is CSARDLQGTGGSYNEQFF.

The genes are TRBV12-5 and TRBJ1-5. Germline lookup yields CDR1 LGHNT and CDR2 FRNRAP. The CDR3 runs 12 residues. The CDR3 reads CASGLVPQPQHF.

The chain employs TRBV20-1 and TRBJ2-5. CDR1 is DFQATT, CDR2 SNEGSKA, per germline (reference sequence). This CDR3 has 12 residues. CDR3 in amino acids: CSASGVQETQYF.

V is TRBV9 and J is TRBJ1-2. The CDR3 totals 13 residues. In germline, CDR1 is SGDLS, CDR2 YYNGEE. CDR3 region: CASSETDDYGYTF. Looking up the rest from reference TRBV9 and TRBJ1-2 gives the full variable domain: DSGVTQTPKHLITATGQRVTLRCSPRSGDLSVYWYQQSLDQGLQFLIQYYNGEERAKGNILERFSAQQFPDLHSELNLSSLELGDSALYFCASSETDDYGYTFGSGTRLTVV.

CDR3 sequence reads: CASSLVAEGGNQPQHF. The chain has TRBV7-2 and TRBJ1-5; absent DNA, TCRdb's TRBD1 call cannot be checked. CDR1 SGHTA and CDR2 FQGNSA come from the germline V gene. The CDR3 runs to 16 residues.

The rearrangement uses TRBV12-3 or TRBV12-4 and TRBJ1-5; the TRBD1 assignment by TCRdb is unverifiable without DNA. The CDR3 spans 14 residues. The CDR3 loop reads CASSSTGFGQPQHF.

The rearrangement joins TRBV6-5 to TRBJ1-3. There are 14 residues in the CDR3. The V gene's germline CDR1 is MNHEY and CDR2 SVGAGI. CDR3 sequence reads: CASSLGTGGNTIYF.

The chain uses TRBV6-6 and TRBJ1-2; without DNA, the TCRdb call of TRBD1 cannot be checked. CDR1 and CDR2 from the germline V gene are MNHNY and SVGAGI (reference sequence). The CDR3 extends over 18 amino acids. This CDR3 is CASSYSGGQGASTYGYTF.

CDR3 protein: CASRGASGRQTVRNYGYTF. This chain connects TRBV6-5 to TRBJ1-2; TCRdb calls TRBD1, which cannot be checked without DNA. The germline V gene encodes CDR1 MNHEY and CDR2 SVGAGI. CDR3 length: 19 amino acids.

The chain combines TRBV5-6 with TRBJ2-7. The germline gives CDR1 SGHDT, CDR2 YYEEEE. The CDR3 spans 14 residues. CDR3 region: CASSGSPPSYEQYF.

The gene calls are TRBV3-1 and TRBJ1-1. The CDR3 is 14 residues long. In germline, CDR1 is LGHDT, CDR2 YNNKEL (reference sequence). This chain's CDR3 is CASSLGGLNTEAFF.

The chain uses TRBV5-1 and TRBJ2-1; the TRBD2 assignment by TCRdb is unverifiable without DNA. CDR3 size: 16 residues. The germline V gene encodes CDR1 SGHRS and CDR2 YFSETQ. CDR3: CASSLRLAGGQGEQFF.

V and J are TRBV5-5 and TRBJ2-7. CDR1 and CDR2 (germline): SGHKS, YYEKEE (reference sequence). The CDR3 spans 17 residues. The CDR3 here is CASSLESTWGRSYEQYF.

The CDR3: CASSGTGGSARTEAFF. The chain carries TRBV5-1 and TRBJ1-1; TCRdb's D call of TRBD1 is untestable without DNA. The CDR3 has 16 amino acids. Germline CDR1 SGHRS, CDR2 YFSETQ.